One sample yielded the 2 T cell receptor beta chains listed below, sequenced in a study of beta chain features in type 1 diabetes (dated by TCRdb to the late 2010s). Receptor libraries were prepared by the immunoSEQ multiplex PCR assay. All of the isolated RNA was reverse transcribed with the High Capacity cDNA Reverse Transcription Kit, so expressed TCRB transcripts were sequenced. This immuneACCESS table, as held by TCRdb, lists in-frame sequences with V and J called but not all clones. Of the missing ones, under half trace to an unresolved V gene in checked studies; the others have no known cause. The sample records about 40,000 clones, roughly 50% of which are singletons. Of the sample, more than 0.65% is held by the ten largest clones. Sequenced: central memory CD4+ T cells from blood. Source of these receptors: a woman under 30 in good health.

CDR3 protein: CATSRLAGGTDTQYF. The CDR3 coding sequence is TGTGCCACCTCTAGACTAGCGGGAGGGACAGATACGCAGTATTTT. J is TRBJ2-3 and V is TRBV2; 14 positions agree with TRBD2. The CDR3 spans 15 residues. Germline CDR1 SNHLY, CDR2 FYNNEI. Trimming removed 10 bases from V and 3 bases from J; junction bases left unmatched: 6.

This chain links TRBV2 with TRBJ2-3; the match to TRBD1 covers 7 bases. Germline V lookup: CDR1 SNHLY, CDR2 FYNNEI. The CDR3 runs to 13 residues. V shed 2 bases, J shed 8 bases, and the junction held 4 bases outside the gene matches. The CDR3 DNA is TGTGCCAGCAGTGAACTAGGGGGCGGTACGCAGTATTTT. Its translation is CASSELGGGTQYF.